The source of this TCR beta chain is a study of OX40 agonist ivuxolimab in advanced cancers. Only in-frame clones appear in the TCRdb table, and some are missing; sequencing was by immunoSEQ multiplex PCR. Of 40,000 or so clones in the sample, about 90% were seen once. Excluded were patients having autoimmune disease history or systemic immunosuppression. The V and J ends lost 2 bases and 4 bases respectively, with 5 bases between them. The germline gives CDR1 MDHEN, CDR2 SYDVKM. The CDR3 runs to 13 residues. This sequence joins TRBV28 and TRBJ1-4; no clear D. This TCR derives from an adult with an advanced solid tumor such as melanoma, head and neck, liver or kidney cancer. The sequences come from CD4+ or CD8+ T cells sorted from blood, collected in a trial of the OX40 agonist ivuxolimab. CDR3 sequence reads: CASSLDGNEKLFF. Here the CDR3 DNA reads TGTGCCAGCAGTTTAGATGGTAATGAAAAACTGTTTTTT. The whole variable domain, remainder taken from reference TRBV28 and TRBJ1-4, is DVKVTQSSRYLVKRTGEKVFLECVQDMDHENMFWYRQDPGLGLRLIYFSYDVKMKEKGDIPEGYSVSREKKERFSLILESASTNQTSMYLCASSLDGNEKLFFGSGTQLSVL.